The 28 T cell receptor beta chains given below trace back to one sample, sequenced in a study of T-cell memory formation after mild COVID-19 (dated by TCRdb to the early 2020s). The library was prepared using 5' RACE. The instrument given in TCRdb is Illumina NovaSeq 6000. Clones were called with MiXCR by TCRdb after fastp trimmed the public reads at Q25, and only in-frame beta chains were retained. Every distinct CDR3 protein forms one entry, paired with its most common genes and DNA. The sample table lists 450,000 or so distinct CDR3 sequences, approximately 20% of them with a count of one. Together, the top ten hold 7.5% to 9.5% of the sample. Sequencing was carried out using PBMCs or a T cell subset sorted from them (not recorded which). These receptors were taken from an adult woman who had mild COVID-19 (a few samples of this study predate the infection). The sample titles of this study are shuffled in the database, so cell type and time point are left out; the donor was told from shared clones.

This clonotype has just a few counts. The rearrangement uses TRBV4-1 and TRBJ1-3; D is undetermined. CDR3 length: 15 amino acids. The V end was cut by 0 bases, the J end by 0 bases, with 6 bases between. CDR1 is MGHRA, CDR2 YSYEKL, per germline. The CDR3 nucleotides read TGCGCCAGCAGCCAAGATCCCAGCTCTGGAAACACCATATATTTT. Residues: CASSQDPSSGNTIYF.

The rearrangement uses TRBV5-5 and TRBJ2-1; D is unclear. The V gene lost 4 bases and the J gene lost 0 bases, with 17 bases spanning the gap. This CDR3 has 17 amino acids. CDR1 and CDR2 (germline): SGHKS, YYEKEE (reference sequence). The CDR3 loop is CASSKVGLRSSYNEQFF. CDR3 nucleotide sequence: TGTGCCAGCAGCAAGGTTGGTTTGCGGAGCTCCTACAATGAGCAGTTCTTC.

The J gene is TRBJ1-5, the V gene TRBV5-6; no reliable D call. CDR3 size: 16 residues. Germline-derived CDR1 and CDR2 are SGHDT and YYEEEE. V was cut by 3 bases and J by 0 bases, with 13 bases left in between. CDR3 protein: CASSYQPGYSNQPQHF. The CDR3 DNA is TGTGCCAGCAGCTACCAACCTGGATATAGCAATCAGCCCCAGCATTTT. The variable domain in full, with the rest retrieved from reference TRBV5-6 and TRBJ1-5, is DAGVTQSPTHLIKTRGQQVTLRCSPKSGHDTVSWYQQALGQGPQFIFQYYEEEERQRGNFPDRFSGHQFPNYSSELNVNALLLGDSALYLCASSYQPGYSNQPQHFGDGTRLSIL.

This clonotype was counted only a few times. The chain is built from TRBV7-3 and TRBJ2-1; the match to TRBD2 covers 13 bases. The CDR3 is made up of 15 amino acids. CDR1 SGHTA and CDR2 FQGTGA come from the germline V gene. V gave up 5 bases and J gave up 6 bases; unmatched junction bases: 4. CDR3 bases: TGTGCCAGCAGCACTAGCGGGAGGGCCCTCAATGAGCAGTTCTTC. This codes for CASSTSGRALNEQFF.

This chain connects TRBV20-1 to TRBJ1-5; D is ambiguous. V shed 2 bases and J shed 4 bases, with 9 bases lying between them. The germline V gene encodes CDR1 DFQATT and CDR2 SNEGSKA (reference sequence). There are 13 residues in the CDR3. Written as DNA, the CDR3 is TGCAGTGCTAGAACAACAGCTAATCAGCCCCAGCATTTT. This gives the protein CSARTTANQPQHF.

This clonotype was observed a handful of times. This sequence joins TRBV7-9 and TRBJ2-7; a weak D match, TRBD1 (5 bases). CDR1 is SEHNR, CDR2 FQNEAQ, per germline (reference sequence). V dropped 5 bases and J dropped 2 bases, with 13 bases sitting between them. The CDR3 is 14 residues long. CDR3 bases: TGTGCCAGCAGCACAATGGCAGGGCCCTACGAGCAGTACTTC. This translates into CASSTMAGPYEQYF.

V and J are TRBV7-9 and TRBJ2-3; TRBD2 matches 8 bases. Germline assignment: CDR1 SEHNR and CDR2 FQNEAQ (reference sequence). This CDR3 has 16 amino acids. V shed 5 bases and J 4 bases; nucleotides not matched to a gene: 11. CDR3 sequence (DNA): TGTGCCAGCAGCCTTATATCACTAGCGGAGGCAGATACGCAGTATTTT. Translating it yields CASSLISLAEADTQYF.

J is TRBJ2-1 and V is TRBV7-6; 10 bases are a match to TRBD2. The trim removed 2 bases at V and 7 bases at J, leaving 5 bases unmatched. Germline-derived CDR1 and CDR2 are SGHVS and FNYEAQ. This CDR3 is 15 amino acids long. The CDR3 nucleotides read TGTGCCAGCAGCTTAAGAAGCGGGAGGGGGAATGAGCAGTTCTTC. It specifies CASSLRSGRGNEQFF.

There are a few counts of this clonotype. This chain connects TRBV7-2 to TRBJ2-3, with 8 bases fitting TRBD2. This CDR3 is 15 amino acids long. V lost 5 bases and J lost 1; bases outside the gene matches: 5. In germline, CDR1 is SGHTA, CDR2 FQGNSA. As DNA, the CDR3 is TGTGCCAGCAGCGGCTGGCGGGGGGGCACAGATACGCAGTATTTT. It codes for CASSGWRGGTDTQYF.

This chain links TRBV12-3 or TRBV12-4 with TRBJ1-2; 7 nucleotides line up with TRBD1. The CDR3 is made up of 14 amino acids. With 6 bases clipped from V and 2 bases from J, the junction kept 6 bases outside the gene matches. CDR3 coding DNA: TGTGCCAGCAGGAGGGACAGCACAAACTATGGCTACACCTTC. Its translation is CASRRDSTNYGYTF.

The chain carries TRBV7-6 and TRBJ1-1; D gene unclear. V was clipped by 0 bases and J by 2 bases, with 16 bases between them. The germline V gene encodes CDR1 SGHVS and CDR2 FNYEAQ. The CDR3 has 17 residues. CDR3 amino acids: CASSLAPYSGVNTEAFF. In DNA, the CDR3 is TGTGCCAGCAGCTTAGCGCCATATTCGGGAGTCAACACTGAAGCTTTCTTT.

This clonotype has just a few counts. CDR3 sequence (DNA): TGCGCCAGCAGCTTGGCCCAGGCAAATTACAATGAGCAGTTCTTC. It translates to CASSLAQANYNEQFF. The genes are TRBV5-1 and TRBJ2-1; D unresolved. Germline V gene sequence: CDR1 SGHRS, CDR2 YFSETQ. V was pared by 0 bases and J by 4 bases, with 11 bases between. The CDR3 consists of 15 residues.

This clonotype was counted only a few times. The chain links TRBV6-5 to TRBJ2-2, with TRBD2 matching 9 bases. Germline V lookup: CDR1 MNHEY, CDR2 SVGAGI. V was pared by 5 bases and J by 4 bases, with 5 bases of the junction left unmatched. The CDR3 has 15 residues. The CDR3 region is CASSLAGMFTGELFF. The CDR3 region has the DNA TGTGCCAGCAGTCTAGCGGGGATGTTCACCGGGGAGCTGTTTTTT.

This clonotype was seen only a few times. The J gene is TRBJ1-5, the V gene TRBV7-3; D remains ambiguous. V lost 1 base and J lost 4, with 5 bases in between. The CDR3 covers 13 residues. CDR1 SGHTA and CDR2 FQGTGA come from the germline V gene. The CDR3 sequence is CASSLNPNQPQHF. CDR3 coding DNA: TGTGCCAGCAGCTTAAACCCGAATCAGCCCCAGCATTTT.

The V and J genes are TRBV4-1 and TRBJ2-7, with D possibly matching TRBD2 (6 bases). V was shortened by 1 base and J by 3 bases, with 10 bases between the two germline ends. This CDR3 spans 14 amino acids. Germline V lookup: CDR1 MGHRA, CDR2 YSYEKL. The chain's CDR3 is CASSQVEEGYEQYF. The CDR3 bases are TGCGCCAGCAGCCAAGTGGAGGAGGGCTACGAGCAGTACTTC.

This clonotype has just a few counts. The chain employs TRBV7-9 and TRBJ1-1; weak D call: TRBD1 (6 bases). The CDR3 sequence is 12 residues long. The germline V gene encodes CDR1 SEHNR and CDR2 FQNEAQ (reference sequence). V was trimmed by 5 bases and J by 7 bases, leaving 11 bases between them. In DNA, the CDR3 is TGTGCCAGCAGCGGGGGGCAGGGTGAAGCTTTCTTT. Its translation is CASSGGQGEAFF.

The chain is built from TRBV6-1 and TRBJ1-1; D not resolved. Germline V gene sequence: CDR1 MNHNS, CDR2 SASEGT. The CDR3 has 14 residues. V lost 0 bases and J lost 1, with 6 bases in between. CDR3 bases: TGTGCCAGCAGTGAAGCGCGGGGGAACACTGAAGCTTTCTTT. Translation gives CASSEARGNTEAFF.

This clonotype was observed a few times. This chain uses TRBV4-2 with TRBJ1-2, with D possibly TRBD1 on 6 matching bases. Germline loops: CDR1 LGHNA, CDR2 YNFKEQ. The CDR3 extends over 15 amino acids. Between the trimmed V and J ends, which lost 3 bases and 4 bases, there was a span of 15 bases. CDR3 coding DNA: TGTGCCAGCAGCCAGGAACAGGGAATCGGCTATGGCTACACCTTC. Translation: CASSQEQGIGYGYTF.

This chain joins TRBV20-1 and TRBJ2-2; 7 bases map to TRBD2. The CDR3 contains 17 residues. The V segment lost 5 bases and the J segment 3 bases; nucleotides outside the gene matches: 15. From germline, CDR1 is DFQATT and CDR2 SNEGSKA (reference sequence). The CDR3 region has the DNA TGCAGTGCTCCCTTGAGGAGCGGGGTAGGGGACACCGGGGAGCTGTTTTTT. Protein product: CSAPLRSGVGDTGELFF.

The chain joins TRBV2 to TRBJ2-1, with unresolved D. The CDR3 covers 15 residues. V was clipped by 4 bases and J by 0 bases, with 10 bases between them. The germline V gene encodes CDR1 SNHLY and CDR2 FYNNEI. The CDR3 region is CASSGWGFSYNEQFF. CDR3 nucleotides: TGTGCCAGCAGTGGTTGGGGATTCTCCTACAATGAGCAGTTCTTC.

This clonotype was counted only a few times. The chain uses TRBV6-2 or TRBV6-3 and TRBJ1-1; D is ambiguous. V lost 0 bases and J 7 bases, leaving 9 bases between the germline ends. The germline gives CDR1 MNHEY, CDR2 SVGEGT. CDR3 length: 13 residues. CDR3 residues: CASSYSLPNEAFF. DNA of the CDR3: TGTGCCAGCAGTTACTCGTTGCCAAATGAAGCTTTCTTT.

This rearrangement joins TRBV6-1 to TRBJ2-5, with D perhaps matching TRBD2 (7 bases). CDR1 and CDR2 (germline): MNHNS, SASEGT. This CDR3 region has 16 residues. The germline V and J ends were trimmed by 3 bases and 2 bases, with 16 bases remaining between them. CDR3 sequence (DNA): TGTGCCAGCAGTGACATCGAGGGGGGGCCTCAAGAGACCCAGTACTTC. Translating it yields CASSDIEGGPQETQYF.

The chain recombines TRBV2 with TRBJ1-5, with D possibly TRBD1 on 5 matching bases. V lost 3 bases, J lost 6 bases, and 12 bases lay in between. CDR3 length: 14 amino acids. The germline gives CDR1 SNHLY, CDR2 FYNNEI. In nucleotides, the CDR3 is TGTGCCAGCAGTGAGGGGGATGTTGGTCAGCCCCAGCATTTT. It encodes CASSEGDVGQPQHF.

The J gene is TRBJ2-3, the V gene TRBV7-2; 9 bases align to TRBD2. The CDR3 is 16 residues long. Trimming removed 2 bases from V and 5 bases from J; junction bases left unmatched: 8. The germline CDR1 and CDR2 sequences are SGHTA and FQGNSA. The CDR3 region is CASSLTGTSMGDTQYF. Written as DNA, the CDR3 is TGTGCCAGCAGCTTAACTGGGACTAGCATGGGAGATACGCAGTATTTT.

V is TRBV5-5 and J is TRBJ1-4; a weak D match, TRBD1 (5 bases). The germline V and J ends were trimmed by 0 bases and 3 bases, with 12 bases remaining between them. CDR1 SGHKS and CDR2 YYEKEE come from the germline V gene (reference sequence). This CDR3 has 16 amino acids. The CDR3 loop is CASSLGQLISNEKLFF. The CDR3 coding sequence is TGTGCCAGCAGCTTGGGACAGCTAATTTCTAATGAAAAACTGTTTTTT.

This sequence joins TRBV5-1 and TRBJ2-3, with 13 positions matching TRBD2. CDR3 length equals 17 residues. V was pared by 0 bases and J by 3 bases, with 4 bases of the junction left unmatched. The germline CDR1 and CDR2 sequences are SGHRS and YFSETQ. The CDR3 region has the DNA TGCGCCAGCAGCTTGGGGACGGGACTAGCGGGGACAGATACGCAGTATTTT. It encodes CASSLGTGLAGTDTQYF.

This clonotype occurred a few times. The CDR3 loop is CASSLAHRGLSIVTEAFF. In DNA form, the CDR3 reads TGTGCCAGCAGTCTTGCTCACAGGGGATTAAGTATAGTAACTGAAGCTTTCTTT. The chain links TRBV12-3 or TRBV12-4 to TRBJ1-1, with 7 positions matching TRBD1. V lost 5 bases, J lost 5 bases, and 20 bases stayed unmatched. CDR3 length: 18 amino acids.

This sequence joins TRBV4-1 and TRBJ2-7; D is ambiguous. Germline-derived CDR1 and CDR2 are MGHRA and YSYEKL. The CDR3 covers 16 residues. Trimming removed 2 bases at V and 1 base at J, with 15 bases between. In DNA, the CDR3 is TGCGCCAGCAGCCAAATCCCCCCCCAAGCTTCCTACGAGCAGTACTTC. It encodes CASSQIPPQASYEQYF.